A single T cell receptor beta chain is shown here with its context. This clonotype was counted many times. Its binding antigen is unknown. Base qualities are not recorded, but no much larger clone differs from it by a single base. Bone marrow was sampled from every patient at the time of active disease. Ficoll-Hypaque density gradient centrifugation was used to isolate bone marrow mononuclear cells. Myeloma plasma cells were removed and CD138-negative cells were collected by negative selection after labeling with CD138 magnetic microbeads on a MACS separator. Flow cytometry with CD138 antibodies on an Attune NxT was used to check how pure the isolated cells were. Total RNA was extracted with TRIzol reagent and quantified with a NanoDrop spectrophotometer. Paired RNA-seq and IR-seq were performed on the CD138-negative bone marrow sample of each patient. From cysteine to phenylalanine, the CDR3 is 14 amino acids long. CDR3 DNA is the only sequence kept; it has 42 bases, read in frame from the first base. V is shortened by 6 bases, J by 4 bases, and the region joining them spans 19 bases. Based on the germline V gene, the CDR1 and CDR2 sequences are SQVTM and ANQGSEA.

TCR libraries were constructed from about 400 ng RNA using the Immunoverse kit, and molecular barcoded adaptors covering alpha/delta and beta/gamma chains were employed. TCR library preparation was performed with the same RNA that was used for transcriptome sequencing. Sequencing of TCR libraries was carried out on an Illumina HiSeq 4000 with 2 x 150 cycles. The study's processing was this. With MiXCR, TCR reads were aligned to human V, D, J and C references and assembled into CDR3 clonotypes, with quality filtering and error correction included. Clonotype counts and gene usage diversity were analyzed with the tcR package in R. Raw mapping reads were checked after the RNA-seq reads had been mapped by STAR aligner version 2.5.3a onto the human GRCh37 genome. IR-seq fastq files were randomly downsampled with Seqtk 1.3 to test the effect of sequencing depth on detected clonotypes. Clones were called with MiXCR by TCRdb after fastp trimmed the public reads at Q25, and only in-frame beta chains were retained. One record per CDR3 amino acid sequence lists the most common genes and DNA. TCRdb's processing, not the authors' own work, is the source of the V and J calls. Recorded for this sample are tens of thousands of distinct CDR3 sequences; approximately 14% of them occurred a single time. The ten most abundant clones make up approximately 47% of the sample.

This record belongs to a study of read filtering for tumor transcriptome and immune sequencing (dated by TCRdb to 2019 to 2021). The study in broad terms: The cohort was composed of roughly 16 male and some 15 female patients, with a mean age of about 68 years and an age range of roughly 40 to 80. By revised international staging, eight or nine patients were R-ISS I, roughly 17 were R-ISS II and roughly 7 were R-ISS III. Whole-transcriptome libraries were prepared with the TruSeq RNA Access Library Prep Kit after DNase treatment. Per sample, about 3.5 to 10.27 million TCR-region mapped reads were obtained with IR-seq, compared with only roughly 75 to 1,400 with RNA-seq. Using the same bone marrow samples, the study ran both targeted immune repertoire sequencing and bulk whole-transcriptome sequencing and then compared the TCR repertoires from each method. A main aim was a read-filtering strategy for immune repertoire data, specifically whether clonotypes supported by a single read should be removed. What the work shows at the level of the full study, not this receptor alone: Single-read clonotypes made up around 86% of clonotypes but only roughly 3.6% of total reads in IR-seq, compared with more than 70% of clonotypes and 40% to 55% of reads in RNA-seq. Clonotypes were captured by IR-seq at much higher depth and more reliably than by RNA-seq, and smaller IR-seq throughput was sufficient for identification of most shared clonotypes. The sorted CD138-negative fraction was not purified T cells but a mixed bone marrow immune population. When single-read clonotypes were removed, the proportions of shared clonotypes in IR-seq and RNA-seq correlated more strongly.

The receptor chain draws on TRBV29-1 and TRBJ2-7, with no confident D gene call. The TCR comes from a donor at least 40 years old with multiple myeloma. Sequencing was performed on a population of CD138-negative cells sorted from bone marrow. The cell subset or site label, read with the paper, signifies: bone marrow mononuclear cells depleted of CD138+ plasma/myeloma cells by negative magnetic selection. DNA sequence: TGCAGCGTAGCCGTCCGGGCGCAGTGGTACGAGCAGTACTTC. It is translated as CSVAVRAQWYEQYF.